This T cell receptor (beta chain) was captured in a study of cytomegalovirus exposure and HLA in healthy donors. On this clone: What it recognizes is unknown.

The PCR contained 60 Vbeta and 13 Jbeta primers. TCRdb keeps only in-frame clones here, not all; method: immunoSEQ multiplex PCR. The sample lists 70,000 to 85,000 clones; under 80% were seen once. The study's findings and limits: Specificity of three CMV-associated chains for CMV antigens was verified in vitro.

The specimen was PBMCs. The receptor comes from a man aged 40-49 years in good health and CMV-seropositive.

The chain's CDR3 is CASSKMSDRFNQPQHF. The CDR3 DNA is TGTGCCAGCAGCAAAATGTCCGACAGATTCAATCAGCCCCAGCATTTT. The chain recombines TRBV21-1 with TRBJ1-5; TRBD1 is the table's D call and was not checked against the DNA. TRBV21-1 is listed as a pseudogene. The CDR3 covers 16 residues.